This T cell receptor beta chain was sequenced in a study of identifying expanded T cells in peripheral blood. This CDR3 has 12 amino acids. The germline V gene encodes CDR1 SEHNR and CDR2 FQNEAQ (reference sequence). V gave up 5 bases and J gave up 11 bases, with 15 bases separating them. Libraries were prepared by immunoSEQ multiplex PCR; TCRdb keeps only in-frame clonotypes and omits some of them. The table includes roughly 100,000 clones, 87% detected once. The chain recombines TRBV7-9 with TRBJ1-1; D is ambiguous. Sequencing was done on a sample of blood. This sequence was found in a person aged 18-70 years in good health. The CDR3 sequence is CASSQAGIEAFF. The CDR3 DNA reads TGTGCCAGCAGCCAGGCCGGGATCGAGGCTTTCTTT. The whole variable domain, filled in from reference TRBV7-9 and TRBJ1-1, reads DTGVSQNPRHKITKRGQNVTFRCDPISEHNRLYWYRQTLGQGPEFLTYFQNEAQLEKSRLLSDRFSAERPKGSFSTLEIQRTEQGDSAMYLCASSQAGIEAFFGQGTRLTVV.